This TCR beta chain came from a study of CD4+ T cells in melanoma. About this clone itself: The antigen is not known.

Germline V gives CDR1 LNHNV, CDR2 YYDKDF (reference sequence). J gave up 6 bases and V 8 bases, and 11 bases lay outside the gene matches. The CDR3 sequence is 15 residues long. Only in-frame clones appear in the TCRdb table, and some are missing; sequencing was by immunoSEQ multiplex PCR. The repertoire holds fewer than 15,000 clones, with about 74% as singletons. Study-wide results and caveats: A reported correlation linked neoantigen-specific CD4+ T cells to CD8+, macrophage and B cell function.

The rearrangement links TRBV15 to TRBJ2-1, with TRBD1 matching 9 bases. The receptor was derived from a human donor with melanoma. Sequences were obtained from cells from a culture (not recorded whether cultured in vitro). CDR3 sequence: CATAEGQGRFNEQFF. CDR3 nucleotides: TGTGCCACCGCGGAAGGACAGGGGAGGTTCAATGAGCAGTTCTTC. Combining the CDR3 with reference TRBV15 and TRBJ2-1 gives the whole variable domain DAMVIQNPRYQVTQFGKPVTLSCSQTLNHNVMYWYQQKSSQAPKLLFHYYDKDFNNEADTPDNFQSRRPNTSFCFLDIRSPGLGDTAMYLCATAEGQGRFNEQFFGPGTRLTVL.